Sequencing of this T cell receptor (beta chain) was carried out in a study of shared clonotypes between healthy human individuals. The naive CD8 fraction comprised CD45RO-negative cells positively selected for CCR7 and excluded terminally differentiated effector memory CD45RA+ cells. Donors were healthy HIV-negative adults without recent acute infections or vaccinations. Several immunoSEQ plates held equal portions of the genomic DNA taken from each subset. Only in-frame clones appear in the TCRdb table, and some are missing; sequencing was by immunoSEQ multiplex PCR. The table has approximately 720,000 clones, 92% seen once. Details on this clone: Its antigen is unidentified.

V was shortened by 1 base and J by 0 bases, with 6 bases between the two germline ends. Germline V lookup: CDR1 MGHRA, CDR2 YSYEKL. CDR3 length: 14 amino acids. Study-level points and caveats: Memory subsets had estimated richness that was generally smaller than that of naive subsets. Rarefaction revealed incomplete sorted-subset sequencing despite large depth.

The sequence came from a man younger than 45 in good health. Source material: naive CD8+ T cells sorted from blood. V usage is TRBV4-1 and J usage is TRBJ1-1, with a possible D match to TRBD1 (5 bases). The CDR3 region has the DNA TGCGCCAGCAGCCAAGGGGGGGTGAACACTGAAGCTTTCTTT. Amino acids: CASSQGGVNTEAFF.